This TCR beta chain stems from a study of blood T cell repertoires in COVID-19. Turning to the study itself: The samples span acute and convalescent COVID-19 from the United States, Italy and Spain.

Original handling: By means of reference gene primer amplification, nucleated cell counts were estimated. Sequencing was performed with immunoSEQ multiplex PCR; in TCRdb, only in-frame clones are kept and a portion is missing. The DNA was the basis for D and trimming; V, J and clone size are from that table. The sample consists of some 210,000 clones, about four fifths of them appearing once. The germline V gene encodes CDR1 LGHDT and CDR2 YNNKEL (reference sequence). The CDR3 spans 16 residues. Between the trimmed V and J ends, which lost 4 bases and 4 bases, there was a span of 17 bases. The receptor's source is a woman in her 70s with active or convalescent COVID-19. The chain links TRBV3-1 (or the pseudogene TRBV3-2) to TRBJ2-1; the D gene is possibly TRBD2 (6 bases). The sequencing sample was made of peripheral blood. CDR3: CASSRQPGTLYNEQFF. CDR3 sequence (DNA): TGTGCCAGCAGCCGCCAACCCGGGACTTTGTACAATGAGCAGTTCTTC.